This entry lists 15 T cell receptor beta chains sequenced from one sample in a study of cytomegalovirus exposure and HLA in healthy donors. Amplification used 60 Vbeta primers and 13 Jbeta primers. The protocol was immunoSEQ multiplex PCR, while the TCRdb copy is restricted to in-frame clones and leaves out a portion. The sample has approximately 140,000 clones; approximately 85% are singletons. Sequences were obtained from PBMCs. The receptors derive from a woman between 40 and 55 years old in good health and CMV-seronegative.

The chain joins TRBV7-8 to TRBJ1-1; 12 positions agree with TRBD1. The V and J ends lost 6 bases and 8 bases, in that order; junction bases with no gene match: 4. CDR1 is SGHVS and CDR2 is FQNEAQ in the germline V gene. The CDR3 spans 13 residues. The DNA for the CDR3 is TGTGCCAGCAGGGGACAGGGGGCGACCGAAGCTTTCTTT. Its translation: CASRGQGATEAFF. The full variable domain, in which reference TRBV7-8 and TRBJ1-1 provide the parts outside the CDR3, is GAGVSQSPRYKVAKRGQDVALRCDPISGHVSLFWYQQALGQGPEFLTYFQNEAQLDKSGLPSDRFFAERPEGSVSTLKIQRTQQEDSAVYLCASRGQGATEAFFGQGTRLTVV.

The rearrangement joins TRBV29-1 to TRBJ1-1; possible D gene TRBD1, 5 bases. Deletions cut 4 bases from V and 3 bases from J, with 15 bases between. In germline, CDR1 is SQVTM, CDR2 ANQGSEA. The CDR3 contains 14 residues. The CDR3 reads CSVAAGNTDTEAFF. In DNA form, the CDR3 reads TGCAGCGTTGCGGCAGGGAACACGGACACTGAAGCTTTCTTT.

The J gene is TRBJ2-1, the V gene TRBV19; maybe TRBD2 (6 bases). Germline loops: CDR1 LNHDA, CDR2 SQIVND (reference sequence). The CDR3 runs 15 residues. V was shortened by 5 bases and J by 7 bases, with 18 bases between the two germline ends. CDR3 loop: CASSPLAGTANEQFF. Written as DNA, the CDR3 is TGTGCCAGTAGTCCCCTGGCGGGAACCGCGAATGAGCAGTTCTTC.

The rearrangement links TRBV5-8 to TRBJ2-3; 8 nucleotides align to TRBD2. With V trimmed by 3 bases and J by 14 bases, 14 bases remained unmatched. The CDR3 length is 14 residues. Per germline, CDR1 SGHTS and CDR2 YDEGEE. In nucleotides, the CDR3 is TGTGCCAGCAGCTCCGGAGGGGGGGCGGGAGGATCGTATTTT. Translated, it gives CASSSGGGAGGSYF.

The rearrangement joins TRBV5-1 to TRBJ2-5; TRBD2 matches at 9 bases. The J call is doubtful: the DNA matches TRBJ2-7 better. The CDR3 is made up of 14 amino acids. The V gene's germline CDR1 is SGHRS and CDR2 YFSETQ. The CDR3 bases are TGCGCCAGCAGCCAGACTAGCGGCTCCTACGAGCAGTACTTC. Translated, it gives CASSQTSGSYEQYF.

Regarding this clone: The identical CDR3 is also encoded by other nucleotide sequences in the sample. This chain uses TRBV6-5 with TRBJ2-2; 8 nucleotides match TRBD2. Germline loops: CDR1 MNHEY, CDR2 SVGAGI. CDR3 length: 15 amino acids. V lost 6 bases, J lost 1 base, and 4 bases stayed unmatched. The CDR3 nucleotides are TGTGCCAGCAGACGACTAGCGCTGAACACCGGGGAGCTGTTTTTT. Protein product: CASRRLALNTGELFF.

The chain links TRBV13 to TRBJ1-5; TRBD1 matches 7 bases. CDR1 and CDR2 (germline): PRHDT, FYEKMQ (reference sequence). Trimming took 10 bases from V and 2 from J; bases not matched to a gene: 23. The CDR3 length is 19 residues. The chain's CDR3 is CAIPPDRSPPSTCNQPQHF. The DNA of the CDR3 is TGTGCCATCCCTCCGGACAGGTCGCCTCCTTCCACGTGCAATCAGCCCCAGCATTTT.

The chain combines TRBV27 with TRBJ1-2, with a possible D match to TRBD1 (5 bases). The V gene lost 6 bases and the J gene lost 2 bases, with 10 bases spanning the gap. The CDR3 is made up of 13 amino acids. Germline lookup yields CDR1 MNHEY and CDR2 SMNVEV (reference sequence). CDR3 DNA: TGTGCCAGCAGCTTCAGGGTGAACTATGGCTACACCTTC. Encoded protein: CASSFRVNYGYTF.

The chain carries TRBV30 and TRBJ2-1, with TRBD2 matching 7 bases. CDR3 length equals 16 residues. V dropped 1 base and J dropped 0; count of bases not matched to a gene: 6. Germline-derived CDR1 and CDR2 are GTSNPN and SVGIG (reference sequence). The CDR3 DNA sequence: TGTGCCTGGAGTGGCCTAGCGGTAAGCTCCTACAATGAGCAGTTCTTC. This codes for CAWSGLAVSSYNEQFF.

V is TRBV27 and J is TRBJ1-2, with a weak D call TRBD1 (6 bases). CDR3 length: 13 amino acids. Between the trimmed V and J ends, which lost 6 bases and 7 bases, there was a span of 15 bases. Looked up from germline, CDR1 is MNHEY and CDR2 is SMNVEV (reference sequence). The CDR3: CASRDRTEGGYTF. The CDR3 coding sequence is TGTGCCAGCAGAGACAGGACCGAAGGTGGCTACACCTTC.

The chain has TRBV7-2 and TRBJ2-3; D is unclear. Germline V gives CDR1 SGHTA, CDR2 FQGNSA. The CDR3 runs to 13 residues. Trimming shortened V by 5 bases and J by 5 bases, and 11 bases separated the two germline ends. The CDR3: CASSQSIGDTQYF. CDR3 DNA sequence: TGTGCCAGCAGCCAAAGCATTGGAGATACGCAGTATTTT.

The J gene is TRBJ2-1, the V gene TRBV7-6; TRBD2 matches at 7 bases. Germline CDR1 reads SGHVS; CDR2 reads FNYEAQ. The CDR3 loop spans 16 amino acids. With V trimmed by 1 base and J by 4 bases, 7 bases remained unmatched. The CDR3 DNA follows: TGTGCCAGCAGCTTAGTCACTAGCGCGTTGTACAATGAGCAGTTCTTC. Residues: CASSLVTSALYNEQFF.

The chain combines TRBV5-6 with TRBJ2-2; perhaps TRBD2 as D (5 bases). The CDR3 has 13 residues. CDR1 and CDR2 from the germline V gene are SGHDT and YYEEEE. V was shortened by 2 bases and J by 4 bases, with 6 bases between the two germline ends. The CDR3 here is CASSFAGTGELFF. CDR3 nucleotide sequence: TGTGCCAGCAGCTTTGCGGGCACCGGGGAGCTGTTTTTT. The whole variable domain, remainder taken from reference TRBV5-6 and TRBJ2-2, is DAGVTQSPTHLIKTRGQQVTLRCSPKSGHDTVSWYQQALGQGPQFIFQYYEEEERQRGNFPDRFSGHQFPNYSSELNVNALLLGDSALYLCASSFAGTGELFFGEGSRLTVL.

This clone showed up just once. This chain joins TRBV27 and TRBJ2-5; 11 positions agree with TRBD2. Near its end, the DNA agrees better with TRBJ2-7, so the J call may be wrong. This CDR3 region has 17 residues. From germline, CDR1 is MNHEY and CDR2 SMNVEV (reference sequence). The CDR3 loop is CASSPSLSGRGSYEQYF. CDR3 coding DNA: TGTGCCAGCAGTCCGTCCCTTAGCGGGAGGGGCTCCTACGAGCAGTACTTC.

This clone was recorded once. The chain recombines TRBV5-1 with TRBJ2-1; no clear D. This CDR3 region has 15 residues. The germline V and J ends were trimmed by 3 bases and 0 bases, with 10 bases remaining between them. CDR1 is SGHRS and CDR2 is YFSETQ in the germline V gene. The CDR3 sequence is CASSSILSSYNEQFF. CDR3 nucleotide sequence: TGCGCCAGCAGCTCTATTCTAAGCTCCTACAATGAGCAGTTCTTC.